The present T cell receptor (beta chain) was sequenced within a study of T cells in Graves' hyperthyroidism and ophthalmopathy. Across the whole study: Peripheral blood was obtained at initial diagnosis, preceding any treatment. The study's findings and limits: Most thyroid-expanded clonotypes above 0.001 were also found in blood.

There are many counts of this clonotype. Antigen specificity is unknown. Exclusion followed for patients with uncontrolled infection, other autoimmune disease, pregnancy or lactation. PBMCs came from around 9.7 ml fresh peripheral blood. Germline V gene sequence: CDR1 SGDLS, CDR2 YYNGEE. This CDR3 is 15 amino acids long. V gave up 1 base and J gave up 5 bases, with 16 bases separating them. Authors of the study amplified TCR beta CDR3 regions from RNA transcripts. During a first-round RT-PCR of the TCR CDR3, the HTBI primer set was used. Each CDR3 protein is one row after TCRdb ran MiXCR on the multiplex PCR reads. There are a few hundred thousand distinct CDR3 sequences in the sample; about 20% occur only once, and around 62% lies in the top ten.

The V gene is TRBV9, the J gene TRBJ2-7; a weak D match, TRBD2 (7 bases). This receptor was identified in a man in his thirties or forties with Graves' ophthalmopathy. The specimen sequenced was blood. Here the CDR3 reads CASSVSLGGGNEQYF. The CDR3 DNA reads as TGTGCCAGCAGCGTATCGTTGGGAGGGGGAAACGAGCAGTACTTC.